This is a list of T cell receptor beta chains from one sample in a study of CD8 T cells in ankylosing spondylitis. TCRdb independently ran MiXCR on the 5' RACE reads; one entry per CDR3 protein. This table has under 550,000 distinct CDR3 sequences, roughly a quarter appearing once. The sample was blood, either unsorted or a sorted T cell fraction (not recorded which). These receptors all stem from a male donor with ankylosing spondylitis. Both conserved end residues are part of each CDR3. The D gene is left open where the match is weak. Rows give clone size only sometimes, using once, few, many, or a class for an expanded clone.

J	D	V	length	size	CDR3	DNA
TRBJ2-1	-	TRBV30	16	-	CAWSVAGIRSYNEQFF	TGTGCCTGGAGTGTAGCAGGGATCCGCTCCTACAATGAGCAGTTCTTC
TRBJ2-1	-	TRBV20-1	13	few	CSAPKAGYNEQFF	TGCAGTGCTCCGAAGGCAGGTTACAATGAGCAGTTCTTC
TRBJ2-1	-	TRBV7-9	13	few	CASSEKSTGEQFF	TGTGCCAGCAGCGAGAAGTCCACGGGTGAGCAGTTCTTC
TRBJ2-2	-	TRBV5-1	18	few	CASSLANDPRRMTGELFF	TGCGCCAGCAGCTTGGCGAACGATCCTAGGAGAATGACCGGGGAGCTGTTTTTT
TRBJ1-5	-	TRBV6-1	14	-	CASTPYEAFSPQHF	TGTGCCAGCACTCCTTACGAGGCCTTCTCGCCCCAGCATTTT
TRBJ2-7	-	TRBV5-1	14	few	CASSLVQGTYEQYF	TGCGCCAGCAGCTTGGTACAGGGGACTTACGAGCAGTACTTC
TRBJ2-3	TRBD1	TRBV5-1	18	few	CASSLWPPGQGATDTQYF	TGCGCCAGCAGCTTGTGGCCCCCGGGACAGGGGGCGACAGATACGCAGTATTTT
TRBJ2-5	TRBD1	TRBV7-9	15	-	CASSYPGTGRETQYF	TGTGCCAGCAGCTACCCCGGGACAGGGAGAGAGACCCAGTACTTC
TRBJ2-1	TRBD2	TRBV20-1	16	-	CSARDRTSGIHNEQFF	TGCAGTGCTAGAGATAGGACTAGCGGGATCCACAATGAGCAGTTCTTC
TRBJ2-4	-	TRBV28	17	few	CASSLWAAGGVKNIQYF	TGTGCCAGCAGTTTATGGGCGGCCGGGGGTGTCAAAAACATTCAGTACTTC
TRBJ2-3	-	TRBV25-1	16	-	CASSDGGTPWADTQYF	TGTGCCAGCAGTGACGGAGGGACTCCATGGGCAGATACGCAGTATTTT
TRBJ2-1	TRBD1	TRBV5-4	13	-	CASKQTGGNEQFF	TGTGCCAGCAAACAGACAGGGGGCAATGAGCAGTTCTTC
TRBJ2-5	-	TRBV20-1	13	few	CSAGGRGGETQYF	TGCAGTGCTGGCGGTCGGGGTGGAGAGACCCAGTACTTC
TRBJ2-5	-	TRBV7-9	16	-	CASRILMTADQETQYF	TGTGCCAGCAGGATACTCATGACAGCGGACCAAGAGACCCAGTACTTC
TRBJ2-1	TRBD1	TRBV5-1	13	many	CASSTTPGTGQFF	TGCGCCAGCAGCACAACCCCCGGGACAGGGCAGTTCTTC
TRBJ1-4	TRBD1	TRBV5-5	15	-	CASSLETGTNEKLFF	TGTGCCAGCAGCTTGGAGACAGGGACCAATGAAAAACTGTTTTTT
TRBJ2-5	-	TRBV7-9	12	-	CGIGEGEETQYF	TGTGGGATAGGTGAGGGAGAGGAGACCCAGTACTTC
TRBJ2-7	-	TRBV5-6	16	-	CASSPPLGSYAYEQYF	TGTGCCAGCAGCCCCCCTCTCGGGTCTTACGCCTACGAGCAGTACTTC
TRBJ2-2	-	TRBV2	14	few	CASRSVPNTGELFF	TGTGCCAGCAGGTCGGTCCCGAACACCGGGGAGCTGTTTTTT
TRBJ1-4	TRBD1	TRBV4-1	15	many	CASSSNRGGVEKLFF	TGCGCCAGCAGCTCGAACAGGGGCGGCGTTGAAAAACTGTTTTTT
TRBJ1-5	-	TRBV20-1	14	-	CSATRVGSNQPQHF	TGCAGTGCTACCAGGGTGGGTAGCAATCAGCCCCAGCATTTT
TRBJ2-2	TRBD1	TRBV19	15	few	CASSPGTGITGELFF	TGTGCCAGTAGCCCCGGGACAGGCATCACCGGGGAGCTGTTTTTT
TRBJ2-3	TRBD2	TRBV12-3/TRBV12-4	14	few	CASIGTSGPDTQYF	TGTGCCAGCATCGGGACTAGCGGCCCAGATACGCAGTATTTT
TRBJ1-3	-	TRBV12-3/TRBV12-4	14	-	CASTGDGSGNTIYF	TGTGCCAGCACAGGGGATGGTTCTGGAAACACCATATATTTT
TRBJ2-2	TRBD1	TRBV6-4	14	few	CASSSTTGAGELFF	TGTGCCAGCAGCTCCACTACAGGGGCCGGGGAGCTGTTTTTT
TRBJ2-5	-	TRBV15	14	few	CATSRDWGQETQYF	TGTGCCACCAGCAGAGATTGGGGGCAAGAGACCCAGTACTTC
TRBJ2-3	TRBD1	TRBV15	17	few	CATSGTLTGGRTDTQYF	TGTGCCACCAGCGGAACCCTGACAGGGGGCCGCACAGATACGCAGTATTTT
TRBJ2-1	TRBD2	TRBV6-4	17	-	CASSDSLTGGPYNEQFF	TGTGCCAGCAGTGACTCCCTAACGGGAGGGCCCTACAATGAGCAGTTCTTC
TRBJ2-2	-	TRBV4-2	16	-	CASSQEHTSNTGELFF	TGTGCCAGCAGCCAAGAACACACTTCGAACACCGGGGAGCTGTTTTTT
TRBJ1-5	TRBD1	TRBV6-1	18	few	CASSKPGQGRYMNQPQHF	TGTGCCAGCAGTAAACCGGGACAGGGACGCTATATGAATCAGCCCCAGCATTTT
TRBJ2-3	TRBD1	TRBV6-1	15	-	CASRPGQGWSDTQYF	TGTGCCAGCAGACCGGGACAGGGGTGGTCAGATACGCAGTATTTT
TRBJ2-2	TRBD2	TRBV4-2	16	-	CASSPLAGGLIGELFF	TGTGCCAGCAGCCCGCTAGCGGGAGGGCTTATCGGGGAGCTGTTTTTT
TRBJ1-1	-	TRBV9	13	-	CASSSPGPAGAFF	TGTGCCAGCAGCTCCCCAGGCCCCGCGGGAGCTTTCTTT
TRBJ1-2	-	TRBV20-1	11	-	CSAFNNYGYTF	TGCAGTGCGTTCAATAACTATGGCTACACCTTC
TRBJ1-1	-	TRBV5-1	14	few	CASSLEHGDTEAFF	TGCGCCAGCAGCTTGGAGCACGGTGACACTGAAGCTTTCTTT
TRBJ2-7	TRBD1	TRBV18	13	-	CASSPTTGTEQYF	TGTGCCAGCTCACCGACGACAGGGACCGAGCAGTACTTC
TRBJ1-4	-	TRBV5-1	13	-	CATRTGGSEKLFF	TGCGCCACCAGGACCGGGGGGAGTGAAAAACTGTTTTTT
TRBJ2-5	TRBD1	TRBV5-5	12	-	CASRPGGATQYF	TGTGCCAGCAGGCCAGGGGGAGCGACCCAGTACTTC
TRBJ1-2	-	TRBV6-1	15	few	CASSPEGGPGYGYTF	TGTGCCAGCAGTCCCGAGGGGGGGCCTGGCTATGGCTACACCTTC